Each of the 10 T cell receptor beta chains below was sequenced from the same sample in a study of blood T cell repertoires in COVID-19. TCRdb keeps only in-frame clones here, not all; method: immunoSEQ multiplex PCR. The sample lists 180,000 or so clones; approximately 80% were seen once. Sequencing input: PBMCs or T cells enriched from blood (not recorded which). The origin of the receptors is a woman aged 60-70 years who had recovered from COVID-19.

This clone appeared a few times. The V gene is TRBV5-1, the J gene TRBJ2-2; TRBD1 matches at 7 bases. Per germline, CDR1 SGHRS and CDR2 YFSETQ. V gave up 3 bases and J gave up 5 bases; unmatched junction bases: 7. The CDR3 is 15 residues long. The CDR3 bases are TGCGCCAGCAGCTGGGACAGCCTTCCAACCGGGGAGCTGTTTTTT. Translating gives CASSWDSLPTGELFF.

CDR3 amino acids: CASSSLGASGSYTDTQYF. Written as DNA, the CDR3 is TGCGCCAGCAGCAGTCTTGGGGCTAGCGGGTCCTACACAGATACGCAGTATTTT. This chain connects TRBV5-1 to TRBJ2-3, with 8 bases that match TRBD2. Germline V gene lookup returns CDR1 SGHRS and CDR2 YFSETQ. V trimming: 4 bases; J trimming: 2 bases; junction bases outside the gene matches: 15. The CDR3 covers 18 residues.

This clone was counted between two and nine times. This chain uses TRBV27 with TRBJ1-5, with TRBD1 identical over 8 bases. In germline, CDR1 is MNHEY, CDR2 SMNVEV (reference sequence). This CDR3 is built from 13 residues. After removal of 3 bases from V and 5 bases from J, the junction contained 0 bases not matched to a gene. The CDR3 nucleotides read TGTGCCAGCAGTTTGACAGGGGATCAGCCCCAGCATTTT. Its protein product is CASSLTGDQPQHF.

The chain uses TRBV5-1 and TRBJ1-1; D is perhaps TRBD1 (6 bases). The CDR3 is 13 amino acids. Germline V lookup: CDR1 SGHRS, CDR2 YFSETQ. Trimming cost V 5 bases and J 3 bases, with 11 bases left between them. Here the CDR3 reads CASSLAGDTEAFF. DNA for the CDR3: TGCGCCAGCAGTCTAGCAGGGGACACTGAAGCTTTCTTT.

Worth noting for this clone: The same CDR3 is also encoded by other DNA sequences in this sample. The CDR3 loop reads CASSQGGRISGNTIYF. The CDR3 DNA reads as TGTGCCAGCAGCCAAGGCGGGCGCATTTCTGGAAACACCATATATTTT. The chain recombines TRBV3-1 (or the pseudogene TRBV3-2) with TRBJ1-3; no clear D gene. Trimming cost V 1 base and J 1 base, with 11 bases left between them. Germline assignment: CDR1 LGHDT and CDR2 YNNKEL (reference sequence). This CDR3 comprises 16 residues.

The chain couples TRBV2 to TRBJ1-2, with 7 bases fitting TRBD1. The V gene end was trimmed by 5 bases and the J gene end by 4 bases; junction bases not matched to a gene: 10. Looked up from germline, CDR1 is SNHLY and CDR2 is FYNNEI. This CDR3 spans 15 amino acids. The CDR3 nucleotides read TGTGCCAGCAGTTTTCAATTGGACAGGAGCTATGGCTACACCTTC. It translates to CASSFQLDRSYGYTF.

The V call is TRBV7-2, the J call TRBJ1-6, with D tentatively TRBD1 (6 bases). CDR1 and CDR2 (germline): SGHTA, FQGNSA. The CDR3 extends over 16 amino acids. Trimming pared 6 bases from V and 1 base from J, leaving 13 bases between. As DNA, the CDR3 is TGTGCCAGCAGTTCGTCAGGGGTATCCTATAATTCACCCCTCCACTTT. Protein: CASSSSGVSYNSPLHF.

This rearrangement joins TRBV3-1 (or the pseudogene TRBV3-2) to TRBJ2-5; perhaps TRBD2 as D (7 bases). There are 14 residues in the CDR3. Germline V gives CDR1 LGHDT, CDR2 YNNKEL (reference sequence). Trimming cost V 4 bases and J 4 bases, with 13 bases left between them. The CDR3 DNA follows: TGTGCCAGCAGCCCTCTAGGGGGGGCAGAGACCCAGTACTTC. Amino acids: CASSPLGGAETQYF.

The rearrangement uses TRBV12-3 or TRBV12-4 and TRBJ2-7; D gene unclear. V shed 10 bases and J shed 0 bases, with 13 bases lying between them. This CDR3 comprises 13 residues. The CDR3 DNA sequence: TGTGCCAACGACCCGCAGGACTCCTACGAGCAGTACTTC. Its translation: CANDPQDSYEQYF.

This chain joins TRBV11-3 and TRBJ1-6; 8 bases line up with TRBD1. Per germline, CDR1 SGHNT and CDR2 YENEEA. J gave up 6 bases and V 5 bases, and 9 bases lay outside the gene matches. This CDR3 has 16 residues. CDR3 coding DNA: TGTGCCAGCAGCCCCCAACAGGGGGAGTGTAATTCACCCCTCCACTTT. Translating it yields CASSPQQGECNSPLHF.